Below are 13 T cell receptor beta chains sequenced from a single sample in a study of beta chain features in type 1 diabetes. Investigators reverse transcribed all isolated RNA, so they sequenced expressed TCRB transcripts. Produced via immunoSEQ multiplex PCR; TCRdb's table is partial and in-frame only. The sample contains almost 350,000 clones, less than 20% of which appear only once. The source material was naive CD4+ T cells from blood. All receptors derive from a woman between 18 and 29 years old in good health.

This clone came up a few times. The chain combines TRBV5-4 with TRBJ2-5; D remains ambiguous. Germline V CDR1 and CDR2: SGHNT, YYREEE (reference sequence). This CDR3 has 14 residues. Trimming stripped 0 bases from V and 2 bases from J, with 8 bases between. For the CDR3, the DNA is TGTGCCAGCAGCTTGGGTGTACTACAAGAGACCCAGTACTTC. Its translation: CASSLGVLQETQYF.

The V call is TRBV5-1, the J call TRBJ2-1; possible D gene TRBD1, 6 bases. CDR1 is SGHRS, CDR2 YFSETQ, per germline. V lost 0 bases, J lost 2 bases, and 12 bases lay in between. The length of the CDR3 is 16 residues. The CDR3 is CASSLAEGGPYNEQFF. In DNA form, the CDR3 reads TGCGCCAGCAGCTTGGCCGAAGGGGGACCCTACAATGAGCAGTTCTTC.

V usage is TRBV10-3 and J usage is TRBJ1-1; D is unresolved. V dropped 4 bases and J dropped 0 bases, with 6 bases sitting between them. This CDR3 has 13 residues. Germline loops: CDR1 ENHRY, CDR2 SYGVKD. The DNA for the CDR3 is TGTGCCATCAGTGCCTCAGTGAACACTGAAGCTTTCTTT. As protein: CAISASVNTEAFF.

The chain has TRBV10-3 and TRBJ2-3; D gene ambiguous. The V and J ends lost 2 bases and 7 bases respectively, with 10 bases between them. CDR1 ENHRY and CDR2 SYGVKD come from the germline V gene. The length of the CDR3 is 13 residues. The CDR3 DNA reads TGTGCCATCAGTGAGGCGGTCATGAATACGCAGTATTTT. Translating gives CAISEAVMNTQYF.

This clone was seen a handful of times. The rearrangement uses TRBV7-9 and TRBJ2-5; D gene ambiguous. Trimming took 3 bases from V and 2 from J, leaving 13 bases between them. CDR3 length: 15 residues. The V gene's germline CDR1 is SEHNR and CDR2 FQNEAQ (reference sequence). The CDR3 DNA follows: TGTGCCAGCAGCTTGTGGGCAGCCTTACAAGAGACCCAGTACTTC. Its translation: CASSLWAALQETQYF. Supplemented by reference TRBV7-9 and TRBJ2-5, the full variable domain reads DTGVSQNPRHKITKRGQNVTFRCDPISEHNRLYWYRQTLGQGPEFLTYFQNEAQLEKSRLLSDRFSAERPKGSFSTLEIQRTEQGDSAMYLCASSLWAALQETQYFGPGTRLLVL.

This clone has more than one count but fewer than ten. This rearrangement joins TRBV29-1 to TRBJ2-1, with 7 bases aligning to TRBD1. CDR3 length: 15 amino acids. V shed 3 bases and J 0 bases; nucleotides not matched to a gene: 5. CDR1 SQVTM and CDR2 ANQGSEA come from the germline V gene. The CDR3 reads CSVEGTDLSYNEQFF. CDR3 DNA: TGCAGCGTTGAGGGGACAGATCTCTCCTACAATGAGCAGTTCTTC.

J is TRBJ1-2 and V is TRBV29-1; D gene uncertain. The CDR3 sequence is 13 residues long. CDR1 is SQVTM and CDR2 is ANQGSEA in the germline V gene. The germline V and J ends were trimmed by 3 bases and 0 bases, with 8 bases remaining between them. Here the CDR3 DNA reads TGCAGCGTTGAGTTAGGAGCTAACTATGGCTACACCTTC. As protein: CSVELGANYGYTF.

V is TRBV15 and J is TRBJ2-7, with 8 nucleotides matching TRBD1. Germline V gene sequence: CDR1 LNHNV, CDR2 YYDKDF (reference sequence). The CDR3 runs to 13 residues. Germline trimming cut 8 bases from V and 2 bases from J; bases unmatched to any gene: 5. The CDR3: CATSPGGTYEQYF. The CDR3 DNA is TGTGCCACCTCCCCAGGGGGCACCTACGAGCAGTACTTC.

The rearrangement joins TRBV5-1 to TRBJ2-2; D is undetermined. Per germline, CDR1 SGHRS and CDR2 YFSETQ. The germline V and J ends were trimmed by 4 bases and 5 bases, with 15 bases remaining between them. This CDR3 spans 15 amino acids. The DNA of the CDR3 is TGCGCCAGCAGCCCCCAAACTCGTATAACCGGGGAGCTGTTTTTT. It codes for CASSPQTRITGELFF. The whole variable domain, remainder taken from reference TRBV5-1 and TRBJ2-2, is KAGVTQTPRYLIKTRGQQVTLSCSPISGHRSVSWYQQTPGQGLQFLFEYFSETQRNKGNFPGRFSGRQFSNSRSEMNVSTLELGDSALYLCASSPQTRITGELFFGEGSRLTVL.

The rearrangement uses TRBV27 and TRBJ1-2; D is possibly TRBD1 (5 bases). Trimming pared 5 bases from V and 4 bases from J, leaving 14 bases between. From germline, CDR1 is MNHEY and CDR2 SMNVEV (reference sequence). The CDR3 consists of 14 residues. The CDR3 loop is CASSPLDSAYGYTF. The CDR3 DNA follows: TGTGCCAGCAGTCCCTTAGACAGCGCCTATGGCTACACCTTC.

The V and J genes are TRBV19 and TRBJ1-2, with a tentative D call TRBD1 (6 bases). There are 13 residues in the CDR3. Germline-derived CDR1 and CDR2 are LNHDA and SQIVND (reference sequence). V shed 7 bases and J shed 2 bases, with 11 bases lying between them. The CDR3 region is CASTRDTNYGYTF. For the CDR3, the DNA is TGTGCCAGTACCAGGGACACCAACTATGGCTACACCTTC.

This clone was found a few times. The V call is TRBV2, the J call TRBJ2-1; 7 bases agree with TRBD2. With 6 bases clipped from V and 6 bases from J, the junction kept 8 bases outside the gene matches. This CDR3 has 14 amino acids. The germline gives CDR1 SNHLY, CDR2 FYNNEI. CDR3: CASRPGTTTNEQFF. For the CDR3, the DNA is TGTGCCAGCAGACCCGGGACTACCACCAATGAGCAGTTCTTC.

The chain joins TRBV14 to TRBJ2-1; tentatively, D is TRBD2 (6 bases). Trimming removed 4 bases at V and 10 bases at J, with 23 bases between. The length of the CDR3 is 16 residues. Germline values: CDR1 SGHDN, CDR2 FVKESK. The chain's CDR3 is CASSPRDFYLGGEQFF. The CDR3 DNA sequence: TGTGCCAGCAGCCCCCGGGACTTTTACCTGGGGGGAGAGCAGTTCTTC.